These 20 T cell receptor beta chains were sequenced from one sample in a study of regulatory T cells in long-lasting Graves disease. Libraries of TCR beta came from iRepertoire HTBI primers plus Arm-PCR of CDR3 regions. TCRdb processed the multiplex PCR reads anew with MiXCR; each CDR3 protein has one entry. Of about 420,000 distinct CDR3 sequences detected, 23% appear once; the ten largest clones hold about a quarter. The time point was: persistent/refractory GD, antithyroid drugs over 5 years with positive TRAb. Making the TCR library involved RNA that had been extracted from PBMCs. The sequencing here drew on peripheral blood mononuclear cells (PBMCs), taken when the disease was refractory, from a patient treated with antithyroid drugs. All receptors derive from a female donor with Graves disease.

This rearrangement joins TRBV9 to TRBJ2-1; the D gene is possibly TRBD1 (5 bases). V gave up 0 bases and J gave up 9 bases, with 10 bases separating them. The CDR3 totals 13 residues. The germline gives CDR1 SGDLS, CDR2 YYNGEE. Here the CDR3 DNA reads TGTGCCAGCAGCGTAGGGGGCGCGGCTGAGCAGTTCTTC. Its protein is CASSVGGAAEQFF.

This clonotype was recorded many times. The J gene is TRBJ2-7, the V gene TRBV7-2; no definite D call. Germline V CDR1 and CDR2: SGHTA, FQGNSA. The CDR3 is 11 amino acids. Trimming removed 6 bases at V and 6 bases at J, with 9 bases between. The CDR3 here is CASSQDREQYF. For the CDR3, the DNA is TGTGCCAGCAGTCAGGACCGCGAGCAGTACTTC.

This clonotype appeared many times. This chain uses TRBV7-2 with TRBJ1-5, with unresolved D. Germline CDR1 reads SGHTA; CDR2 reads FQGNSA. The V end was cut by 3 bases, the J end by 5 bases, with 11 bases between. The CDR3 loop spans 14 amino acids. DNA of the CDR3: TGTGCCAGCAGCTTTAGGTCGGCAGATCAGCCCCAGCATTTT. It yields the protein CASSFRSADQPQHF.

The chain uses TRBV18 and TRBJ1-5; 7 bases match TRBD1. The CDR3 spans 15 residues. CDR1 and CDR2 (germline): KGHSH, LQKENI. V trimming: 6 bases; J trimming: 5 bases; junction bases outside the gene matches: 10. The CDR3 reads CASSVSGDSYQPQHF. The CDR3 DNA sequence: TGTGCCAGCTCCGTGAGTGGGGACAGTTATCAGCCCCAGCATTTT.

This chain joins TRBV19 and TRBJ1-2; D is possibly TRBD1 (5 bases). CDR3 size: 14 residues. V lost 3 bases and J lost 6, with 14 bases in between. Germline loops: CDR1 LNHDA, CDR2 SQIVND (reference sequence). The CDR3 bases are TGTGCCAGTAGTATGGGGAATGGGGCCGATGGCTACACCTTC. Encoded protein: CASSMGNGADGYTF.

The V gene is TRBV6-2 or TRBV6-3, the J gene TRBJ2-7, with a tentative D call TRBD2 (6 bases). The CDR3 is 13 amino acids. Germline V CDR1 and CDR2: MNHEY, SVGEGT. V lost 6 bases, J lost 2 bases, and 11 bases lay in between. In nucleotides, the CDR3 is TGTGCCAGCAGCCCGGCGGGACCCTACGAGCAGTACTTC. Amino acids: CASSPAGPYEQYF.

This clonotype was found a few times. The rearrangement uses TRBV6-1 and TRBJ1-1; unclear D gene. V lost 10 bases to trimming and J lost 4 bases, with 13 bases between them. This CDR3 has 12 residues. From germline, CDR1 is MNHNS and CDR2 SASEGT. CDR3 bases: TGTGCCATTCGGTTTCGGGGCACTGAAGCTTTCTTT. It specifies CAIRFRGTEAFF.

The chain recombines TRBV7-2 with TRBJ2-7, with 7 bases matching TRBD2. V lost 3 bases to trimming and J lost 3 bases; unmatched junction nucleotides: 14. Germline-derived CDR1 and CDR2 are SGHTA and FQGNSA. The CDR3 length is 17 residues. The CDR3 reads CASSFTQGAGRLYEQYF. In DNA form, the CDR3 reads TGTGCCAGCAGCTTCACCCAGGGAGCGGGACGGCTCTACGAGCAGTACTTC.

The gene calls are TRBV20-1 and TRBJ1-2, with D possibly being TRBD1 (5 bases). The CDR3 totals 15 residues. Trimming left V 0 bases short and J 4 bases short, with 15 bases between. The germline CDR1 and CDR2 sequences are DFQATT and SNEGSKA (reference sequence). CDR3 loop: CSARDLFKRGYGYTF. CDR3 DNA sequence: TGCAGTGCTAGAGATCTGTTTAAAAGGGGCTATGGCTACACCTTC.

V and J are TRBV7-2 and TRBJ2-3; D possibly corresponds to TRBD2 (6 bases). The CDR3 totals 16 residues. Deletions cut 1 base from V and 0 bases from J, with 11 bases between. The V gene's germline CDR1 is SGHTA and CDR2 FQGNSA. The CDR3 sequence is CASSLGERVSTDTQYF. CDR3 in DNA: TGTGCCAGCAGCTTAGGCGAGCGGGTGAGCACAGATACGCAGTATTTT.

This clonotype has just a few counts. The chain joins TRBV6-1 to TRBJ2-7; D is unclear. This CDR3 spans 14 amino acids. Looked up from germline, CDR1 is MNHNS and CDR2 is SASEGT. Trimming removed 10 bases at V and 2 bases at J, with 18 bases between. The DNA for the CDR3 is TGTGCCACTACAGAAGACATCTCCCCCTACGAGCAGTACTTC. Residues: CATTEDISPYEQYF.

This clonotype was seen only a few times. The J gene is TRBJ2-7, the V gene TRBV4-1; D ambiguous. Trimming stripped 0 bases from V and 0 bases from J, with 9 bases between. From germline, CDR1 is MGHRA and CDR2 YSYEKL. The CDR3 contains 15 residues. CDR3 loop: CASSQEETASYEQYF. The CDR3 nucleotides are TGCGCCAGCAGCCAAGAGGAAACAGCCTCCTACGAGCAGTACTTC.

This clonotype was detected only a few times. The chain couples TRBV24-1 to TRBJ2-2; D is undetermined. CDR1 is KGHDR and CDR2 is SFDVKD in the germline V gene. This CDR3 contains 12 residues. V gave up 7 bases and J gave up 6 bases, with 8 bases separating them. As DNA, the CDR3 is TGTGCCACCAGGGCCGAATCCGGGGAGCTGTTTTTT. It translates to CATRAESGELFF.

The chain carries TRBV5-4 and TRBJ1-6; D is perhaps TRBD1 (5 bases). This CDR3 has 17 residues. Germline loops: CDR1 SGHNT, CDR2 YYREEE (reference sequence). Trimming cost V 0 bases and J 7 bases, with 17 bases left between them. The CDR3 DNA follows: TGTGCCAGCAGCTTGGACCCAGGGTTGGGAAGGAATTCACCCCTCCACTTT. Residues: CASSLDPGLGRNSPLHF.

This clonotype was found many times. The J gene is TRBJ1-2, the V gene TRBV7-3; D not resolved. Between the trimmed V and J ends, which lost 2 bases and 0 bases, there was a span of 10 bases. This CDR3 has 15 amino acids. The germline V gene has CDR1 SGHTA and CDR2 FQGTGA. CDR3 protein: CASSLAGDANYGYTF. The CDR3 DNA reads TGTGCCAGCAGCTTAGCGGGAGACGCTAACTATGGCTACACCTTC. Variable domain in full (rest from reference TRBV7-3 and TRBJ1-2): GAGVSQTPSNKVTEKGKYVELRCDPISGHTALYWYRQSLGQGPEFLIYFQGTGAADDSGLPNDRFFAVRPEGSVSTLKIQRTERGDSAVYLCASSLAGDANYGYTFGSGTRLTVV.

The chain is built from TRBV24-1 and TRBJ2-1; 8 bases are a match to TRBD1. CDR1 is KGHDR and CDR2 is SFDVKD in the germline V gene. This CDR3 spans 16 amino acids. Trimming cost V 3 bases and J 6 bases; bases outside gene matches: 9. The CDR3 loop is CATSDSGQGSRNEQFF. The CDR3 DNA reads TGTGCCACCAGTGATAGCGGACAGGGATCCCGCAATGAGCAGTTCTTC.

The V call is TRBV4-1, the J call TRBJ1-5; 11 bases match TRBD1. J was trimmed by 5 bases and V by 0 bases; bases with no gene match: 9. Germline CDR1 is MGHRA and CDR2 is YSYEKL. The CDR3 length is 18 residues. The CDR3 DNA sequence: TGCGCCAGCAGCCAAGACCAGGGGACAGGGGGAAGGTATCAGCCCCAGCATTTT. Translation: CASSQDQGTGGRYQPQHF.

Of note for this clonotype: A far larger clone differs by one base, so this is likely a read error. The rearrangement uses TRBV6-2 or TRBV6-3 and TRBJ1-1; D might be TRBD1 (5 bases). V was trimmed by 4 bases and J by 6 bases, leaving 15 bases between them. Germline CDR1 is MNHEY and CDR2 is SVGEGT. This CDR3 is 14 amino acids long. CDR3 loop: CASSLRAGRAEAFF. The CDR3 DNA is TGTGCCAGCAGTTTAAGGGCAGGGAGGGCTGAAGCTTTCTTT.

This chain joins TRBV29-1 and TRBJ2-7, with D possibly being TRBD1 (5 bases). The CDR3 has 13 amino acids. Looked up from germline, CDR1 is SQVTM and CDR2 is ANQGSEA. Trimming left V 1 base short and J 6 bases short, with 13 bases between. For the CDR3, the DNA is TGCAGCGTTGAAGTAACTCAGGGCGGCGAGCAGTACTTC. Residues: CSVEVTQGGEQYF.

The chain carries TRBV4-1 and TRBJ1-1; no reliable D call. CDR1 is MGHRA, CDR2 YSYEKL, per germline. V was trimmed by 3 bases and J by 1 base, leaving 15 bases between them. The CDR3 length is 16 residues. This CDR3 is CASSQTSGLRNTEAFF. In DNA, the CDR3 is TGCGCCAGCAGCCAGACTTCTGGACTGAGGAACACTGAAGCTTTCTTT.